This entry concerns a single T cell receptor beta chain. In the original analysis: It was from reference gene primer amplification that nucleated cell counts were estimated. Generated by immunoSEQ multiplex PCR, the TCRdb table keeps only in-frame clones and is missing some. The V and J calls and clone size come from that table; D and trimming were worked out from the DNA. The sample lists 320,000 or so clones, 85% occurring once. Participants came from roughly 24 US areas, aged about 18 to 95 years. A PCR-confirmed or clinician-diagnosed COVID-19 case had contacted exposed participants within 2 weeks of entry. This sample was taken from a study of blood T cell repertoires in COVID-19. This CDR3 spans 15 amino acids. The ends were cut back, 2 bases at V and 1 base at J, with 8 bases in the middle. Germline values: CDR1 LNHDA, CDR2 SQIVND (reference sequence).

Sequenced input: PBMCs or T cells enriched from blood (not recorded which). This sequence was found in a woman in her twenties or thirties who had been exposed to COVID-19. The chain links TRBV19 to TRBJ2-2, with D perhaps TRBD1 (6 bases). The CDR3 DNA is TGTGCCAGTAGTATACCGGGACAGAACACCGGGGAGCTGTTTTTT. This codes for CASSIPGQNTGELFF.